This T cell receptor beta chain was captured by sequencing in a study of blood T cell repertoires in COVID-19. The overall study: Samples representing acute and convalescent COVID-19 were sourced from the United States, Italy and Spain. Sample material is recorded as cDNA or gDNA derived from T cells, B-cell-depleted T cells, or PBMCs.

CDR1 is SQVTM and CDR2 is ANQGSEA in the germline V gene. The V segment lost 4 bases and the J segment 0 bases; nucleotides outside the gene matches: 0. The CDR3 length is 13 residues. Measured with immunoSEQ multiplex PCR; TCRdb has only the in-frame clones, and not every one. The table has about 190,000 clones, 70% to 90% seen once. The TCR was taken from an older woman with active or convalescent COVID-19. This chain connects TRBV29-1 to TRBJ1-1; TRBD1 aligns across 9 bases. The material sequenced was peripheral blood. CDR3 nucleotide sequence: TGCAGCGTTGGGACAGGGGTGAACACTGAAGCTTTCTTT. Protein product: CSVGTGVNTEAFF.